The clone carrying this TCR beta chain was counted between two and nine times. Antigen unknown. The record originates from a study of early T cells in non-severe SARS-CoV-2 infection. Whole-study context: Whole-blood bulk RNA, unsorted, was sequenced, and chains were unpaired. Study observations and caveats: Reliance on VDJdb matching favored anti-spike CD8 responses; private and CD4 specificities were missed.

cDNA molecules, individually, were tagged with unique molecular identifiers. TCRdb redid the calling of the 5' RACE reads with MiXCR, one entry per CDR3 protein. The data show 17,000 or so distinct CDR3 sequences, approximately 5.4% seen once. Deletions cut 4 bases from V and 0 bases from J, with 11 bases between. The CDR3 is 15 residues long. Germline CDR1 is SGDLS and CDR2 is YYNGEE. This sequence originates from an adult who was a healthcare worker with PCR-confirmed SARS-CoV-2 infection or an uninfected control (not recorded which). The material was whole blood, obtained at baseline. V is TRBV9 and J is TRBJ2-1; either TRBD1 or TRBD2 may fit D (5 bases each). CDR3 nucleotides: TGTGCCAGCAGCTTCGGGACGATCTCCTACAATGAGCAGTTCTTC. This encodes CASSFGTISYNEQFF.